Sequencing of this TCR beta chain was carried out in a study of blood T cell repertoires in COVID-19. Study as a whole: Specimens from acute and convalescent COVID-19 originated in the United States, Italy and Spain. The cDNA or gDNA used as material had been derived from T cells, B-cell-depleted T cells, or PBMCs.

Trimming at V came to 6 bases and at J to 6 bases, leaving 4 bases not matched to a gene. Germline CDR1 and CDR2: SGHDN and FVKESK. CDR3 length: 13 residues. Libraries were prepared by immunoSEQ multiplex PCR; TCRdb keeps only in-frame clonotypes and omits some of them. The sample shows about 170,000 clones, around 92% of them seen only once. The receptor was isolated from a man aged 25 to 45 with COVID-19, enrolled during active disease. The chain uses TRBV14 and TRBJ2-2; 7 bases are shared with TRBD1. The sequenced sample was peripheral blood. The CDR3 protein is CASRFQGAGELFF. The CDR3 coding sequence is TGTGCCAGCAGATTTCAGGGGGCCGGGGAGCTGTTTTTT.